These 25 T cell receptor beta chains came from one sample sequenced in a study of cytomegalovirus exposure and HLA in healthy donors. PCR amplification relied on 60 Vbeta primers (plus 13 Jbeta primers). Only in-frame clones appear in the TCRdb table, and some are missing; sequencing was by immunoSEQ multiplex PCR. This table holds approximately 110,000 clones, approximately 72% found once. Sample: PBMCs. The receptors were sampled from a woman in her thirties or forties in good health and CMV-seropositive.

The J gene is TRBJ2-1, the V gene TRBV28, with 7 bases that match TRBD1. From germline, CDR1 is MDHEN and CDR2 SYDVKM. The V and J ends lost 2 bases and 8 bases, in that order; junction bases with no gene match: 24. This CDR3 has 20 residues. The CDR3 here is CASSLGSATVTTGSWDEQFF. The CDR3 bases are TGTGCCAGCAGTTTAGGCTCCGCAACCGTCACGACAGGGTCTTGGGATGAGCAGTTCTTC.

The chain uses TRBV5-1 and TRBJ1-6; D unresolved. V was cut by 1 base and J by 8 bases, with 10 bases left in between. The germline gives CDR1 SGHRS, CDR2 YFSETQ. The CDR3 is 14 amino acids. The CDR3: CASSLTVEDSPLHF. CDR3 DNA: TGCGCCAGCAGCTTGACGGTCGAGGATTCACCCCTCCACTTT. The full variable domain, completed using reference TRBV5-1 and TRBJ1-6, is KAGVTQTPRYLIKTRGQQVTLSCSPISGHRSVSWYQQTPGQGLQFLFEYFSETQRNKGNFPGRFSGRQFSNSRSEMNVSTLELGDSALYLCASSLTVEDSPLHFGNGTRLTVT.

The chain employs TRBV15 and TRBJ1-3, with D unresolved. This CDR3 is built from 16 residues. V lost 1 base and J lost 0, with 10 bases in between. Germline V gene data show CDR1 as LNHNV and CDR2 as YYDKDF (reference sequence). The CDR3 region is CATSRGGSLSGNTIYF. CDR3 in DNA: TGTGCCACCAGCAGAGGTGGGAGCCTCTCTGGAAACACCATATATTTT.

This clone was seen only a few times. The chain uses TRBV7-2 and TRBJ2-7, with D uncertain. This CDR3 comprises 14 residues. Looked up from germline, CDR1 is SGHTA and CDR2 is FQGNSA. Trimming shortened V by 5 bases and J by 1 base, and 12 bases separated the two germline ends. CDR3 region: CASSLHYSSYEQYF. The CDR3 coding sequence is TGTGCCAGCAGCCTCCACTATTCATCCTACGAGCAGTACTTC. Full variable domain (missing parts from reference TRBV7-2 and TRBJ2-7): GAGVSQSPSNKVTEKGKDVELRCDPISGHTALYWYRQSLGQGLEFLIYFQGNSAPDKSGLPSDRFSAERTGGSVSTLTIQRTQQEDSAVYLCASSLHYSSYEQYFGPGTRLTVT.

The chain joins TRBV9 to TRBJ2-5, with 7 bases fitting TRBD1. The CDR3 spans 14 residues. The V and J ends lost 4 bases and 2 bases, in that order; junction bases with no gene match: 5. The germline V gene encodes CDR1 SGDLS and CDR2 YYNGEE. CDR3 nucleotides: TGTGCCAGCAGCCCGTTGACAGGGCAAGAGACCCAGTACTTC. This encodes CASSPLTGQETQYF.

Written as DNA, the CDR3 is TGTGCCAGTAGGACAGGAGTTTTCTACGAGCAGTACTTC. This gives the protein CASRTGVFYEQYF. The chain is built from TRBV6-1 and TRBJ2-7, with TRBD1 matching over 7 bases. This CDR3 is built from 13 residues. CDR1 and CDR2 from the germline V gene are MNHNS and SASEGT. Trimming removed 9 bases from V and 3 bases from J; junction bases left unmatched: 8.

CDR3 nucleotides: TGCGCCAGCAGCCGGACCCCCGGGGACACTTCTGGGGAGACCCAGTACTTC. Translated, it gives CASSRTPGDTSGETQYF. This chain links TRBV4-1 with TRBJ2-5; D possibly corresponds to TRBD1 (6 bases). The germline V gene encodes CDR1 MGHRA and CDR2 YSYEKL. The CDR3 covers 17 residues. V dropped 4 bases and J dropped 5 bases, with 23 bases sitting between them.

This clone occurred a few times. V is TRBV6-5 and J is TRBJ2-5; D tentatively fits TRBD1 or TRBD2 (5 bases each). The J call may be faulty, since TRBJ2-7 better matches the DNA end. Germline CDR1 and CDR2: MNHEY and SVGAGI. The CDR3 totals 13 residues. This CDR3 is CASSPGTDYEQYF. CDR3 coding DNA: TGTGCCAGCAGTCCCGGGACGGACTACGAGCAGTACTTC.

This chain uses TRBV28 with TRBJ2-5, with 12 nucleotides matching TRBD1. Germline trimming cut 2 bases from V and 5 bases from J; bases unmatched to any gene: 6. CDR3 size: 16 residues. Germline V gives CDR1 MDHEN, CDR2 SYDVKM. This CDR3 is CASSLGGQGARETQYF. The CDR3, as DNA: TGTGCCAGCAGTTTAGGGGGACAGGGGGCGCGGGAGACCCAGTACTTC.

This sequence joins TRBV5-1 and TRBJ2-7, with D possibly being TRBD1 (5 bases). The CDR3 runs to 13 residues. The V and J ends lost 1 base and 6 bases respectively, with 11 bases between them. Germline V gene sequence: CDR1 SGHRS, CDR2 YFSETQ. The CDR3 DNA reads TGCGCCAGCAGCTTGTGGACAACGGGCGAGCAGTACTTC. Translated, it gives CASSLWTTGEQYF.

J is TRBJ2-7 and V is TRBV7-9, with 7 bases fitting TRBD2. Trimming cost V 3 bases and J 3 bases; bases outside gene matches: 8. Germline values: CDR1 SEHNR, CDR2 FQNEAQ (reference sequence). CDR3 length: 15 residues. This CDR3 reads CASSLGGLADYEQYF. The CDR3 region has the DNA TGTGCCAGCAGCTTGGGCGGGCTAGCGGACTACGAGCAGTACTTC. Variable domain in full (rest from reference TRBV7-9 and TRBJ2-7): DTGVSQNPRHKITKRGQNVTFRCDPISEHNRLYWYRQTLGQGPEFLTYFQNEAQLEKSRLLSDRFSAERPKGSFSTLEIQRTEQGDSAMYLCASSLGGLADYEQYFGPGTRLTVT.

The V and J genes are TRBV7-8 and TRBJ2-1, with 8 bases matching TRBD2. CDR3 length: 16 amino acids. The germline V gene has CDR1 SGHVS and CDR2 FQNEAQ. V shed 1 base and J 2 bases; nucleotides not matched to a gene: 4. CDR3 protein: CASSLGDSGAYNEQFF. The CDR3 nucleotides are TGTGCCAGCAGCTTAGGGGATAGCGGGGCCTACAATGAGCAGTTCTTC. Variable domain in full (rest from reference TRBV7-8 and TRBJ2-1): GAGVSQSPRYKVAKRGQDVALRCDPISGHVSLFWYQQALGQGPEFLTYFQNEAQLDKSGLPSDRFFAERPEGSVSTLKIQRTQQEDSAVYLCASSLGDSGAYNEQFFGPGTRLTVL.

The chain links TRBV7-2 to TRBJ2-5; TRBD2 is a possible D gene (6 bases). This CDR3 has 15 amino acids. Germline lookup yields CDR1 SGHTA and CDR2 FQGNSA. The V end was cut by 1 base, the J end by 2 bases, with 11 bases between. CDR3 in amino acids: CASSLEGGKQETQYF. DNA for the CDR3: TGTGCCAGCAGCTTAGAAGGCGGGAAACAAGAGACCCAGTACTTC.

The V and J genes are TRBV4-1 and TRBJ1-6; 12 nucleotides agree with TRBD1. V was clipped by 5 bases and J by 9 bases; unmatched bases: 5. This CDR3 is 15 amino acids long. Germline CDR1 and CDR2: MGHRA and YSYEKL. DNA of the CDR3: TGCGCCAGCAGCAATCCGGGACAGGGGGCTTCACCCCTCCACTTT. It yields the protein CASSNPGQGASPLHF.

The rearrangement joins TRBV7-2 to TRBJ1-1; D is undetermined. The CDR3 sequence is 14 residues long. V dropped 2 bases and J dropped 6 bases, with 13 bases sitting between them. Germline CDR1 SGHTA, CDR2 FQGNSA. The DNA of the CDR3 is TGTGCCAGCAGCTTACGAGGGTCGGGAGCTGAAGCTTTCTTT. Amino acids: CASSLRGSGAEAFF.

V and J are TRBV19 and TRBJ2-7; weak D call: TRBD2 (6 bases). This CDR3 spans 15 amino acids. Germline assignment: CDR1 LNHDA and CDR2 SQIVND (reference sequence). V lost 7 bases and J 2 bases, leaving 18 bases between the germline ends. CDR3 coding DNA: TGTGCCAGTAAAGCCGGGAGCTCGGAGGCCTACGAGCAGTACTTC. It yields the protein CASKAGSSEAYEQYF.

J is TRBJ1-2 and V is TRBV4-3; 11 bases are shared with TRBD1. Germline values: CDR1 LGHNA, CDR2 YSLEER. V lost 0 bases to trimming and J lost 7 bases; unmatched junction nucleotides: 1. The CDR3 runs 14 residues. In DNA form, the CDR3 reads TGCGCCAGCAGCCAAGAGGACAGGGGGCCTGGCTACACCTTC. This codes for CASSQEDRGPGYTF.

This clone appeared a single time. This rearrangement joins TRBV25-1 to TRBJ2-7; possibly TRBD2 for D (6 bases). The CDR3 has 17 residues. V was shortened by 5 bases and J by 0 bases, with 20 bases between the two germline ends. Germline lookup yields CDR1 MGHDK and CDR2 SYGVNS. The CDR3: CASSPKAGRLSSYEQYF. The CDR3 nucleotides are TGTGCCAGCAGTCCTAAAGCGGGCAGGTTAAGCTCCTACGAGCAGTACTTC.

The CDR3 loop reads CATSREAGGGYNSPLHF. DNA for the CDR3: TGTGCCACCAGCAGAGAAGCGGGGGGCGGTTATAATTCACCCCTCCACTTT. This chain connects TRBV15 to TRBJ1-6, with D perhaps matching TRBD1 (6 bases). The CDR3 totals 17 residues. V dropped 0 bases and J dropped 4 bases, with 13 bases sitting between them. Germline CDR1 LNHNV, CDR2 YYDKDF (reference sequence). The full variable domain, in which reference TRBV15 and TRBJ1-6 provide the parts outside the CDR3, is DAMVIQNPRYQVTQFGKPVTLSCSQTLNHNVMYWYQQKSSQAPKLLFHYYDKDFNNEADTPDNFQSRRPNTSFCFLDIRSPGLGDTAMYLCATSREAGGGYNSPLHFGNGTRLTVT.

In DNA, the CDR3 is TGTGCCAGCAGCCCCCCGGGAGGGGGTAACCTCTACGAGCAGTACTTC. Translation: CASSPPGGGNLYEQYF. The J gene is TRBJ2-7, the V gene TRBV7-2; TRBD2 matches at 8 bases. Germline V CDR1 and CDR2: SGHTA, FQGNSA. J gave up 3 bases and V 5 bases, and 12 bases lay outside the gene matches. This CDR3 is 16 amino acids long.

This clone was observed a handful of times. CDR3 DNA: TGTGCCAGTAAGGGTACTAGCGGGGGGCTCGACAATGAGCAGTTCTTC. Its protein is CASKGTSGGLDNEQFF. The chain has TRBV19 and TRBJ2-1; TRBD2 agrees at 12 bases. Trimming at V came to 7 bases and at J to 5 bases, leaving 9 bases not matched to a gene. CDR1 and CDR2 from the germline V gene are LNHDA and SQIVND (reference sequence). The CDR3 length is 16 residues.

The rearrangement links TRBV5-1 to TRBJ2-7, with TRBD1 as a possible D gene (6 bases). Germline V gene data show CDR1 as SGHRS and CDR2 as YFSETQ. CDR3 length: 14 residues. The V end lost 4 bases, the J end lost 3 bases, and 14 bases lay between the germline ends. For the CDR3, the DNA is TGCGCCAGCAGCCTAGCTGCCAGGGGCTACGAGCAGTACTTC. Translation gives CASSLAARGYEQYF.

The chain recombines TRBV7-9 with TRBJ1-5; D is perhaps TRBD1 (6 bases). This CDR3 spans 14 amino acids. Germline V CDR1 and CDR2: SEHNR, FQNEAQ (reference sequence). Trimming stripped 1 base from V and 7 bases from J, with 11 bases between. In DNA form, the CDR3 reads TGTGCCAGCAGCTTAGGACAGGAGGAGCAGCCCCAGCATTTT. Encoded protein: CASSLGQEEQPQHF.

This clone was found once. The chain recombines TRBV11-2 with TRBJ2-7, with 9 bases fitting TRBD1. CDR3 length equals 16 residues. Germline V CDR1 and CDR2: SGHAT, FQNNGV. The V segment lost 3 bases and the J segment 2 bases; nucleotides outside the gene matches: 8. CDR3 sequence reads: CASSFWDRARTYEQYF. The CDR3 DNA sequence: TGTGCCAGCAGCTTTTGGGACAGGGCTCGCACCTACGAGCAGTACTTC.

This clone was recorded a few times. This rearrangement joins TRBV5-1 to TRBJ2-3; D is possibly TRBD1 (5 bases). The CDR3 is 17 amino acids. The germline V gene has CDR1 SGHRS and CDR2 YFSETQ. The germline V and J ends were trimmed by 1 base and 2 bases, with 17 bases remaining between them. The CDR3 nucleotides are TGCGCCAGCAGCTTGAAAGGGGAATTTTTTCACACAGATACGCAGTATTTT. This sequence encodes CASSLKGEFFHTDTQYF. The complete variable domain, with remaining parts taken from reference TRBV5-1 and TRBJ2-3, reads KAGVTQTPRYLIKTRGQQVTLSCSPISGHRSVSWYQQTPGQGLQFLFEYFSETQRNKGNFPGRFSGRQFSNSRSEMNVSTLELGDSALYLCASSLKGEFFHTDTQYFGPGTRLTVL.